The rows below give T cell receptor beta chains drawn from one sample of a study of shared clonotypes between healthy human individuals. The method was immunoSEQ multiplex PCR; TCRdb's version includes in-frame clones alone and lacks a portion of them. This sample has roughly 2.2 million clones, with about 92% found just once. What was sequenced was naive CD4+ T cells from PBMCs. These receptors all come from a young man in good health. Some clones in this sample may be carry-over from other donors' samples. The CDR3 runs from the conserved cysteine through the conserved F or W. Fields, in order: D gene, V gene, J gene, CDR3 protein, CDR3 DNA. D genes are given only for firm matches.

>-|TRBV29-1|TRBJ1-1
CSVGAGNTEAFF
TGCAGCGTTGGAGCGGGAAACACTGAAGCTTTCTTT
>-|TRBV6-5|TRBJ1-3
CASSPGTKLRNTIYF
TGTGCCAGCAGTCCCGGGACTAAGCTCCGAAACACCATATATTTT
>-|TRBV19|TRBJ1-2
CAIFAQVQTNYGYTF
TGTGCCATTTTTGCACAGGTTCAAACTAACTATGGCTACACCTTC
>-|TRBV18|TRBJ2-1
CASSPPAGYNEQFF
TGTGCCAGCTCACCACCGGCGGGCTACAATGAGCAGTTCTTC
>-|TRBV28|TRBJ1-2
CASTASNYGYTF
TGTGCCAGCACCGCTTCTAACTATGGCTACACCTTC
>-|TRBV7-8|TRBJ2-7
CASSLAGTSIYEQYF
TGTGCCAGCAGCTTAGCAGGGACGTCCATCTACGAGCAGTACTTC
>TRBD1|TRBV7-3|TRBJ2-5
CASSFDREETQYF
TGTGCCAGCAGCTTCGACAGGGAAGAGACCCAGTACTTC
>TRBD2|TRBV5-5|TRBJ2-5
CASSLRAGAVVETQYF
TGTGCCAGCAGCTTAAGGGCGGGAGCTGTAGTGGAGACCCAGTACTTC
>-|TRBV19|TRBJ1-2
CASSIDTGEEGYTF
TGTGCCAGTAGTATAGATACGGGCGAAGAAGGCTACACCTTC
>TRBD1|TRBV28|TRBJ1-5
CASEQGIQPQHF
TGTGCCAGCGAACAGGGGATTCAGCCCCAGCATTTT
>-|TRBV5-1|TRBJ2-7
CASSQTPHNYEQYF
TGCGCCAGCAGCCAGACCCCACATAACTACGAGCAGTACTTC
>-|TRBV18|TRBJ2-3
CASSPIGISTSSTDTQYF
TGTGCCAGCTCACCTATAGGGATATCCACATCTAGCACAGATACGCAGTATTTT